This is a list of T cell receptor beta chains from one sample in a study of Graves' ophthalmopathy and Graves' hyperthyroidism. TCRdb re-derived calls from the multiplex PCR reads in MiXCR, one entry per CDR3 protein. The sample has about 550,000 distinct CDR3 sequences; under 45% are singletons. Material for sequencing was peripheral blood or thyroid tissue (not recorded which). These receptor sequences come from an adult man with Graves' hyperthyroidism. Both conserved end residues are trimmed from each CDR3. Some rows mark clone size as missing; the rest say once, few, many or name a class of expanded clone.

abundance	v_gene	j_gene	CDR3aa
many	TRBV20-1	TRBJ1-1	SARDVKGQGGTEAF
-	TRBV30	TRBJ2-7	AWSPEAYEQY
-	TRBV5-1	TRBJ2-7	ASSLTAETYEQY
few	TRBV7-9	TRBJ2-3	ASSRTGVGDTQY
many	TRBV20-1	TRBJ1-5	SASFGGLIQPQH
many	TRBV12-3/TRBV12-4	TRBJ1-2	ASSLELFPANYGYT
many	TRBV5-8	TRBJ2-5	ASSMTGGWETQY
-	TRBV25-1	TRBJ2-1	ASSEPVGLAVQF
-	TRBV20-1	TRBJ2-7	SARAQGAANEQY
-	TRBV9	TRBJ2-7	ASSVVPSAAYEQY
many	TRBV6-1	TRBJ1-2	ASSEATGGKDYGYT
many	TRBV29-1	TRBJ1-1	SGDPGGYTEAF
many	TRBV12-3/TRBV12-4	TRBJ1-6	ASSLAGSNSPLH
-	TRBV12-3/TRBV12-4	TRBJ2-2	ASIQGAGTGELF
many	TRBV29-1	TRBJ1-2	SVEAAVSYGYT
-	TRBV25-1	TRBJ1-6	ASSDDTGQISYNSPLH
many	TRBV2	TRBJ2-7	ASKVGVLSYEQY
few	TRBV19	TRBJ1-4	ASKQTRTGNNEKLF
-	TRBV5-6	TRBJ2-2	ASSWGLGDTGELF
many	TRBV7-2	TRBJ2-2	ASSLEWGVTGELF
many	TRBV3-1	TRBJ1-3	ASSQPAGNTIY